This is a list of T cell receptor beta chains from one sample in a study of T cell therapy after organ transplantation. TCRdb's table, derived via immunoSEQ multiplex PCR, lists solely in-frame clones and lacks some. The sample contains about 4,800 clones, around 68% of which appear only once. These receptors lack a known antigen. The sample in question was CD8+ T cells from blood, obtained after autologous CMV-specific T cell therapy. These receptors came from a human patient who had received a solid organ transplant and had CMV disease. Some of these T cells may belong to the graft donor. CDR3s include the opening cysteine and the closing phenylalanine or tryptophan. The D gene is left open where the match is weak. Clone size is given for some rows only: seen once, a few or many times, or a class if the clone is expanded.

>.|TRBJ2-7|.|TRBV27
TGTGCCAGCAGTTTAAACGGTGGGGGCTACGAGCAGTACTTC
CASSLNGGGYEQYF
>.|TRBJ2-7|TRBD1|TRBV2
TGTGTAATCACTGGGGACAGTACCCCCGAGCAGTACTTC
CVITGDSTPEQYF
>.|TRBJ2-7|TRBD1|TRBV7-9
TGTGCCAGCAGCACCGGGACAGATGGCTACGAGCAGTACTTC
CASSTGTDGYEQYF
>.|TRBJ1-4|.|TRBV4-3
TGCGCCCCCAGCCAAGATGGGCGGGAGGGGTACGGGGAAAAACTGTTTTTT
CAPSQDGREGYGEKLFF
>few|TRBJ2-1|TRBD2|TRBV19
TGTGCCAGTAGCATAGGGGCGGGAGGCCGTGAGCAGTTCTTC
CASSIGAGGREQFF
>.|TRBJ2-1|.|TRBV7-9
TGTGCCAGCAGCCTACCTCCTAACAATGAGCAGTTCTTC
CASSLPPNNEQFF
>once|TRBJ2-3|TRBD2|TRBV27
TGTGCCAGCAGCCCCGGGACTAGCGGGACCCCGAGCACAGATACGCAGTATTTT
CASSPGTSGTPSTDTQYF
>.|TRBJ2-7|TRBD1|TRBV4-3
TGCGCCAGCAGCCACCTAGACAGGGGTTTCAACGAGCAGTACTTC
CASSHLDRGFNEQYF
>.|TRBJ1-6|TRBD1|TRBV6-5
TGTGCCAGCAGTGGTGGACAGGGGAATTCACCCCTCCACTTT
CASSGGQGNSPLHF
>.|TRBJ2-7|.|TRBV10-3
TGTGCCATCAGAGTACAGGGTTCCTACGAGCAGTACTTC
CAIRVQGSYEQYF
>few|TRBJ2-7|.|TRBV6-6
TGTGCCAGCACCGACAGATACGAGCAGTACTTC
CASTDRYEQYF
>.|TRBJ2-7|TRBD1|TRBV16
TGTGCCAGCAGCCGCGGACAGGGCTACGAGCAGTACTTC
CASSRGQGYEQYF
>medium-sized|TRBJ1-4|.|TRBV4-1
TGCGCCAGCAGCCAAGACGGGAGTTTTTTAAATGAAAAACTGTTTTTT
CASSQDGSFLNEKLFF
>few|TRBJ1-1|TRBD1|TRBV30
TGTGCCTGCCAGGGGGCATATACTGAAGCTTTCTTT
CACQGAYTEAFF
>medium-sized|TRBJ1-4|TRBD1|TRBV7-9
TGTGCCAGCAGCTTAGGGACAGGGTCAACTAATGAAAAACTGTTTTTT
CASSLGTGSTNEKLFF
>.|TRBJ1-1|.|TRBV6-5
TGTGCCAGCAGTTACTCTGCCCGGTCTGAAGCTTTCTTT
CASSYSARSEAFF
>.|TRBJ2-5|.|TRBV7-9
TGTGCCAGCAGCCCAACGGGACCGTGGGAGACCCAGTACTTC
CASSPTGPWETQYF
>.|TRBJ2-7|.|TRBV21-1
TGTGCCAGCAGCAAAAAGACAGGACTCTCTTGGGAGCAGTACTTC
CASSKKTGLSWEQYF
>.|TRBJ1-2|.|TRBV5-1
TGCGCCAGCAGCTTCTCCCGGGACCGAGGGGATGGCTACACCTTC
CASSFSRDRGDGYTF
>.|TRBJ2-7|.|TRBV11-1
TGTGCCAGCAGCACAACAGGCCACGAGCAGTACTTC
CASSTTGHEQYF
>large|TRBJ2-5|.|TRBV9
TGTGCCAGCAGCGTAGGGAGGACAGGAGGGTTTGGGGAGACCCAGTACTTC
CASSVGRTGGFGETQYF
>once|TRBJ2-1|TRBD2|TRBV5-4
TGTGCCAGCAGCCCCGGACTAGCGGCAGACAATGAGCAGTTCTTC
CASSPGLAADNEQFF
>.|TRBJ2-2|TRBD1|TRBV5-1
TGCGCCAGCAGCGTTCGTCTCGGACAGGGCAGGGCCGGGGAGCTGTTTTTT
CASSVRLGQGRAGELFF
>.|TRBJ1-5|.|TRBV6-6
TGTGCCAGCAGCGCCAACAGCAATCAGCCCCAGCATTTT
CASSANSNQPQHF
>.|TRBJ1-1|TRBD1|TRBV7-9
TGTGCCAGCAGCTCCGCGGGACAGAGAACTGAAGCTTTCTTT
CASSSAGQRTEAFF
>.|TRBJ2-7|.|TRBV27
TGTGCCAGCAGTTACTCGAACGTGAATGAGCAGTACTTC
CASSYSNVNEQYF
>.|TRBJ2-7|TRBD1|TRBV5-8
TGTGCCAGCAGCTTGGGGCAGGGGGAGTACGAGCAGTACTTC
CASSLGQGEYEQYF
>.|TRBJ2-2|.|TRBV7-6
TGTGCCAGCAGCTTAGATGGCGGGGAGCTGTTTTTT
CASSLDGGELFF
>few|TRBJ2-2|TRBD2|TRBV25-1
TGTGCCAGCAGTGAAGGAGGGACTAGCGGGCCAAACACCGGGGAGCTGTTTTTT
CASSEGGTSGPNTGELFF
>.|TRBJ2-2|.|TRBV27
TGTGCCAGCAGTTTATCGAGGACCGGGGAGCTGTTTTTT
CASSLSRTGELFF
>once|TRBJ1-5|TRBD1|TRBV7-2
TGTGCCAGCAGCTCTCGGGACAGGGAGGGTCAGCCCCAGCATTTT
CASSSRDREGQPQHF
>.|TRBJ2-1|.|TRBV6-8
TGTGCCAATAGGAGGGCCTCCTCCTACAATGAGCAGTTCTTC
CANRRASSYNEQFF
>.|TRBJ2-3|.|TRBV14
TGTGCCAGCAGCCCTACTGGACGGGATACGCAGTATTTT
CASSPTGRDTQYF
>.|TRBJ2-3|TRBD1|TRBV14
TGTGCCAGCAGCCAAGATCCGACAGGGGGAGACCCCACAGATACGCAGTATTTT
CASSQDPTGGDPTDTQYF
>.|TRBJ1-2|.|TRBV27
TGTGCCAGCAGTTTATATGTGGGAGTTCCAGCCGGACCTAACTATGGCTACACCTTC
CASSLYVGVPAGPNYGYTF
>few|TRBJ1-1|TRBD1|TRBV9
TGTGCCAGCAGCGTAGTTGAGACAGGGGCGGTGAACACTGAAGCTTTCTTT
CASSVVETGAVNTEAFF
>.|TRBJ1-4|.|TRBV7-9
TGTGCCAGCAGCTTAGCAGGGTGGGCAACTAATGAAAAACTGTTTTTT
CASSLAGWATNEKLFF
>large|TRBJ1-6|TRBD1|TRBV7-9
TGTGCCAGCAGCTCTCCCCACAGGGGCCGGGAGACACCCCTCCACTTT
CASSSPHRGRETPLHF
>.|TRBJ2-7|.|TRBV5-6
TGTGCCAGCAGCCCACCGGGAGCTAGAACCCCCTACGAGCAGTACTTC
CASSPPGARTPYEQYF
>.|TRBJ1-1|.|TRBV27
TGTGCCAGCAGTTTAGGCCTTAGGGCGGATGCTTTCTTT
CASSLGLRADAFF
>few|TRBJ2-5|.|TRBV11-2
TGTGCCAGCGGCTCAAGACTAGACCCCCCGTACTTC
CASGSRLDPPYF
>.|TRBJ2-2|.|TRBV28
TGTGCCAGCAGTTTCCGGGCAGGGATGAAGACCGGGGAGCTGTTTTTT
CASSFRAGMKTGELFF